This T cell receptor beta chain was identified during a study of shared clonotypes between healthy human individuals. Study background: For every donor, three CD4 naive, three CD4 memory, two CD8 naive and one CD8 memory plates were used. Overall study results and limits: Only blood was sampled; tissue repertoires likely differ.

The CDR3 is 16 amino acids. After removal of 8 bases from V and 5 bases from J, the junction contained 9 bases not matched to a gene. Germline CDR1 is MGHDK and CDR2 is SYGVNS. On this clone: The antigen remains undetermined.

The assay was immunoSEQ multiplex PCR, and TCRdb's table has in-frame clones only and misses some. The sample carries approximately 2.1 million clones, approximately 93% recorded once. The sequenced sample was naive CD4+ T cells from PBMCs. Subset described: CD45RA+ positively selected. The sequence was obtained from a man younger than 30 in good health. Some clones in this sample may be carry-over from other donors' samples. The chain uses TRBV25-1 and TRBJ2-2; 12 bases fit TRBD2. The CDR3 DNA reads TGTGCCAGCGCGACTAGCGGGAGCCTCGGGACCGGGGAGCTGTTTTTT. Translating gives CASATSGSLGTGELFF.